This T cell receptor (beta chain) is from a study of T cell repertoires in cytomegalovirus infection. TCRdb called the reads again in MiXCR, with one record for every CDR3 protein. Of about 130,000 distinct CDR3 sequences detected, more than 20% appear once; the ten largest clones hold almost 35%. Points from the study as a whole: Summed frequency of public TCR beta families distinguished CMV carriers with the relevant HLA. Dominant in the ex vivo response were TCR beta clonotypes restricted by HLA-C and specific for CMV.

Regarding this clonotype: Antigen: not known.

V was trimmed by 8 bases and J by 0 bases, leaving 16 bases between them. The CDR3 has 15 residues. Sequences were obtained from PBMCs, sequenced either directly or after in vitro stimulation (not recorded which). The chain has TRBV12-3 or TRBV12-4 and TRBJ1-1, with D hard to call. The sequence was collected from a human donor in good health (CMV status not recorded). Some clones in this sample may be carry-over from other donors' samples. The DNA of the CDR3 is TGTGCCAGCTCAACGGGCGGGTCACTGAACACTGAAGCTTTCTTT. Amino acids: CASSTGGSLNTEAFF.